This entry describes one T cell receptor (beta chain). The junction differs from germline at one of its ends, possibly a read error. Germline CDR1 and CDR2: SGDLS and YYNGEE. This CDR3 contains 14 residues. Under 3 months in duration, the ophthalmopathy in affected donors had moderate-to-severe activity, CAS ≥3 and NOSPECS ≥4. RNA transcripts served as template for amplifying TCR beta CDR3 sequences. The first-round RT-PCR employed HTBI primers together with the Qiagen OneStep RT-PCR kit. A multiplex PCR was then performed as the second round. MiXCR was run by TCRdb on the multiplex PCR reads, yielding one entry per CDR3 protein. The sample shows 200,000 to 300,000 distinct CDR3 sequences, around 45% of them seen only once. These data come from a study of Graves' ophthalmopathy and Graves' hyperthyroidism.

V gene TRBV9 combines with J gene TRBJ2-7; perhaps D is TRBD1 or TRBD2 (5 bases each). This receptor was identified in an adult man with Graves' ophthalmopathy. Sequenced: peripheral blood. CDR3 nucleotide sequence: TGTGCCAGCGGCGTAGATCAGGGACCGAGGGAGCAGTACTTC. It specifies CASGVDQGPREQYF.